What follows are 9 T cell receptor beta chains derived from one specimen sequenced in a study of vaccination and CD4 T cells after COVID-19. Treatment defined: approximately nine-day PBMC culture with coronavirus spike peptide pools or control peptides (ViraFEST assay). No cognate antigen is known for these TCRs. At the Johns Hopkins FTIC core, DNA taken from cultured CD4+ T cells was sequenced by way of the Oncomine TCR Beta short-read assay. TCRdb re-called the PCR reads with MiXCR, one entry per CDR3 protein. The repertoire holds about 21,000 distinct CDR3 sequences, about 39% seen once, with 5% in the top ten. Material: CD4+ T cells from blood, cultured in vitro, obtained before SARS-CoV-2 vaccination. These receptors were obtained from a human donor who had recovered from COVID-19.

The gene calls are TRBV24-1 and TRBJ1-5; 10 bases agree with TRBD1. Germline values: CDR1 KGHDR, CDR2 SFDVKD. CDR3 length equals 15 residues. J lost 3 bases, V lost 11 bases, and 9 bases had no gene match. DNA of the CDR3: TGTGCCATCGGGACAGGGGTCCCTTACAATCAGCCCCAGCATTTT. It specifies CAIGTGVPYNQPQHF.

The chain is built from TRBV19 and TRBJ2-5, with D possibly matching TRBD2 (6 bases). Germline CDR1 LNHDA, CDR2 SQIVND (reference sequence). The CDR3 is 13 residues long. Trimming left V 3 bases short and J 5 bases short, with 10 bases between. The CDR3 spells CASSIGGRETQYF. The CDR3 DNA is TGTGCCAGTAGTATCGGGGGAAGGGAGACCCAGTACTTC. Full variable domain (rest looked up from reference TRBV19 and TRBJ2-5): DGGITQSPKYLFRKEGQNVTLSCEQNLNHDAMYWYRQDPGQGLRLIYYSQIVNDFQKGDIAEGYSVSREKKESFPLTVTSAQKNPTAFYLCASSIGGRETQYFGPGTRLLVL.

This clonotype has only a few counts. This sequence joins TRBV7-2 and TRBJ2-5; D uncertain. This CDR3 spans 15 amino acids. V was trimmed by 1 base and J by 0 bases, leaving 9 bases between them. Germline V gives CDR1 SGHTA, CDR2 FQGNSA. The CDR3, as DNA: TGTGCCAGCAGCTTAGTTGCAGTGTACCAAGAGACCCAGTACTTC. Translating gives CASSLVAVYQETQYF.

This clonotype came up a few times. The chain has TRBV10-2 and TRBJ1-5; D perhaps matches TRBD1 (5 bases). CDR1 and CDR2 from the germline V gene are WSHSY and SAAADI. This CDR3 is built from 15 residues. Trimming took off 5 bases at V and 1 base at J, with 12 bases between the two ends. The DNA for the CDR3 is TGCGCCAGCAGTTCGGGACTGATAAGCAATCAGCCCCAGCATTTT. Residues: CASSSGLISNQPQHF.

The rearrangement uses TRBV6-1 and TRBJ2-7; D remains unclear. Between the trimmed V and J ends, which lost 6 bases and 4 bases, there was a span of 13 bases. The germline V gene has CDR1 MNHNS and CDR2 SASEGT. The CDR3 spans 13 residues. CDR3 sequence: CASSHEDQYEQYF. CDR3 DNA: TGTGCCAGCAGCCACGAGGACCAATACGAGCAGTACTTC.

By proportion, this clonotype is large. V usage is TRBV20-1 and J usage is TRBJ2-5, with D perhaps matching TRBD2 (7 bases). The CDR3 contains 12 residues. Germline CDR1 DFQATT, CDR2 SNEGSKA (reference sequence). The V end lost 2 bases, the J end lost 5 bases, and 9 bases lay between the germline ends. The DNA for the CDR3 is TGCAGTGCTAGACCGGGGGGCGAGACCCAGTACTTC. This translates into CSARPGGETQYF.

The CDR3 DNA follows: TGCGCCAGCAGACGAATAGGGACGGTTTCTAATTCACCCCTCCACTTT. Translation gives CASRRIGTVSNSPLHF. This sequence joins TRBV4-1 and TRBJ1-6; tentative D call: TRBD1 (5 bases). Trimming shortened V by 6 bases and J by 6 bases, and 18 bases separated the two germline ends. The CDR3 has 16 amino acids. In germline, CDR1 is MGHRA, CDR2 YSYEKL.

This clonotype occurred a few times. The rearrangement joins TRBV5-1 to TRBJ2-1; D not certain. Deletions cut 4 bases from V and 6 bases from J, with 17 bases between. Germline values: CDR1 SGHRS, CDR2 YFSETQ. The CDR3 runs 15 residues. The CDR3 nucleotides read TGCGCCAGCAGCCCGATTGGTTGGCACGCCAATGAGCAGTTCTTC. Translated, it gives CASSPIGWHANEQFF.

This clonotype was seen only a few times. The rearrangement links TRBV5-6 to TRBJ1-5, with no clear D. V was pared by 4 bases and J by 0 bases, with 11 bases between. Germline CDR1 reads SGHDT; CDR2 reads YYEEEE. CDR3 length: 15 amino acids. For the CDR3, the DNA is TGTGCCAGCAGCCCCGGACTGTATAGCAATCAGCCCCAGCATTTT. As protein: CASSPGLYSNQPQHF.